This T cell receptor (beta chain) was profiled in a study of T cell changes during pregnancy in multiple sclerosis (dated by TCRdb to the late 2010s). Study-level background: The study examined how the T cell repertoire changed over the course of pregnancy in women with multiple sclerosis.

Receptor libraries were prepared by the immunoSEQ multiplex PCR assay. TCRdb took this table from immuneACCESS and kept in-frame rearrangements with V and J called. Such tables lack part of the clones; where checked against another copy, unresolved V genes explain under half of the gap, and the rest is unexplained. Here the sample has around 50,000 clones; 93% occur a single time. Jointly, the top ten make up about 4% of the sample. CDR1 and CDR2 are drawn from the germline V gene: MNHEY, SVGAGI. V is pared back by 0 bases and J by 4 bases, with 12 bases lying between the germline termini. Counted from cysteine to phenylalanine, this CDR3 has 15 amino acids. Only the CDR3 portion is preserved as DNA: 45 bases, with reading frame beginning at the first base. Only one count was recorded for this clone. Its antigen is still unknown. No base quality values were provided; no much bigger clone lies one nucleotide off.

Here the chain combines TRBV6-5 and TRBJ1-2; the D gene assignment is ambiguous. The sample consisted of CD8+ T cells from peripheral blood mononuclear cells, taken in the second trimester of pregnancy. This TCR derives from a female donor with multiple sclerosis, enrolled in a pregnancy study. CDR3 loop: CASSYSSSNFYGYTF. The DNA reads TGTGCCAGCAGTTACTCGAGTAGTAACTTCTATGGCTACACCTTC.